What follows is one T cell receptor (beta chain) and its context. The antigen remains undetermined. This sample was taken from a study of T cell repertoires in cytomegalovirus infection. The study, taken as a whole, reports: Cumulative frequency (of public TCR beta family members) identified carriers of CMV plus the relevant HLA.

Each CDR3 protein gets one entry after TCRdb re-called the reads with MiXCR. The data contain about a million distinct CDR3 sequences, around 31% of them singletons. V was pared by 1 base and J by 4 bases, with 13 bases between. The CDR3 is made up of 15 amino acids. The germline V gene encodes CDR1 SGHTA and CDR2 FQGNSA. The chain recombines TRBV7-2 with TRBJ1-2, with D possibly being TRBD1 (5 bases). The sequence was collected from a human donor in good health (CMV status not recorded). Some clones in this sample may be carry-over from other donors' samples. The input for sequencing was cultured CD8+ T cells from PBMCs, taken from culture after CMV antigen stimulation. CDR3 nucleotide sequence: TGTGCCAGCAGCTTAGTTTTGACAGCTAGCTATGGCTACACCTTC. It encodes CASSLVLTASYGYTF.